The rows below give T cell receptor beta chains drawn from one sample of a study of T cell responses to AZD1222 COVID-19 vaccine. Sequenced by immunoSEQ multiplex PCR; TCRdb stores in-frame clones only, minus some. The sample includes about 100,000 clones, roughly 91% of them seen just once. This sample comprised peripheral blood, obtained on day 0 of AZD1222 vaccination. The receptors were gathered from an adult in good health. Both conserved end residues are trimmed from each CDR3. Clone size is shown for a subset of rows, as once, few, many or a class of expanded clone.

j_gene	len	v_gene	abundance	CDR3aa
TRBJ1-5	10	TRBV4-1	-	ASSPSNQPQH
TRBJ2-1	14	TRBV27	-	ASSPTRTSGRNEQF
TRBJ2-1	14	TRBV28	once	ASSHEAVAGEDEQF
TRBJ2-5	15	TRBV11-3	-	ASSLGLAGVGQETQY
TRBJ1-4	12	TRBV30	-	AWSTGTGSEKLF
TRBJ2-1	13	TRBV5-4	-	ASSLGQGGHNEQF
TRBJ1-1	13	TRBV2	-	ASSVPKGWNTEAF
TRBJ1-1	14	TRBV27	-	ASRQQGQGLGREAF
TRBJ1-4	11	TRBV7-2	-	ASSLNRGEKLF
TRBJ1-3	11	TRBV10-1	-	ASSEGRRNTIY
TRBJ1-1	12	TRBV19	-	ASSIVLSSTEAF
TRBJ1-3	12	TRBV28	once	ASSPGQSGNTIY
TRBJ2-1	13	TRBV3-1/TRBV3-2	-	ASSQGVGSFDEQF
TRBJ2-5	14	TRBV7-9	-	ASSLDGSGFMETQY
TRBJ2-7	14	TRBV28	-	ASSLGGAYTVYEQY
TRBJ2-1	13	TRBV5-5	-	ASSLRGQDLYEQF
TRBJ2-3	12	TRBV29-1	-	SVRREGLADTQY
TRBJ1-2	11	TRBV19	-	ASSVTGGAGYT
TRBJ1-6	14	TRBV28	-	ASSPGDSSYNSPLH
TRBJ1-1	13	TRBV5-4	-	ASSFGGQVNTEAF
TRBJ2-7	13	TRBV6-5	once	ASSHLEGSGYEQY
TRBJ1-5	14	TRBV14	-	ASSRGTGRTDQPQH
TRBJ2-7	12	TRBV11-2	-	ASSLAAGGYEQY
TRBJ1-1	11	TRBV7-2	-	ASSPTGGTEAF
TRBJ1-3	12	TRBV5-1	-	ASSPQGAGNTIY
TRBJ1-4	10	TRBV19	-	ASSTGTGGAV
TRBJ1-3	13	TRBV5-1	once	ASSLPEGSGNTIY
TRBJ1-2	15	TRBV28	-	ASRKYPRTGEDYGYT
TRBJ1-2	11	TRBV11-2	-	ASSFTQGGGYT
TRBJ1-2	12	TRBV5-5	-	ASSLVTGDYGYT
TRBJ2-7	11	TRBV30	-	AWSPRPGDEQY
TRBJ1-5	12	TRBV5-6	once	ASSLSNLDQPQH
TRBJ1-2	14	TRBV7-8	-	ASTNKLTGDHYGYT
TRBJ2-7	11	TRBV29-1	-	SVVLVTVYEQY
TRBJ1-2	12	TRBV27	-	ASSPRSELYGYT
TRBJ2-3	18	TRBV16	-	ASSQFRARTQQGDTDTQY
TRBJ2-7	13	TRBV3-1/TRBV3-2	-	ASSQPGQPPYEQY
TRBJ2-1	12	TRBV28	-	ASSLLGTPKEQF
TRBJ1-1	16	TRBV27	-	ASSLAYGGKGMDTEAF
TRBJ2-7	10	TRBV29-1	-	SVEVRGREQY
TRBJ2-2	12	TRBV30	-	AWRALASTGELF
TRBJ2-2	13	TRBV7-3	-	ASSLLAGGSGELF
TRBJ2-3	16	TRBV5-1	-	ASQYGSSGRAGTDTQY
TRBJ2-2	12	TRBV28	-	ASLGGINTGELF
TRBJ1-2	10	TRBV12-3/TRBV12-4	-	ASTNDNYGYT
TRBJ2-2	13	TRBV10-2	-	ASSGVSQGTGELF
TRBJ2-5	10	TRBV4-1	-	ASSQDEETQY
TRBJ2-3	15	TRBV13	-	ASSPPGGAEYSDTQY
TRBJ2-7	15	TRBV4-1	-	ASSQDLGPNRGGEQY
TRBJ2-5	14	TRBV5-4	-	ASSLEAMVGVETQY
TRBJ1-3	14	TRBV6-6	-	ASSLVGGLSGNTIY
TRBJ2-7	11	TRBV27	once	ASSRQGSYEQY
TRBJ1-4	12	TRBV6-4	once	ASRAGTGGEKLF
TRBJ2-7	13	TRBV7-2	-	ASSLTPIARWEQY
TRBJ1-1	13	TRBV3-1/TRBV3-2	-	ASSQQPGTGEVAF
TRBJ1-1	13	TRBV6-6	-	ASRHQQGDETEAF